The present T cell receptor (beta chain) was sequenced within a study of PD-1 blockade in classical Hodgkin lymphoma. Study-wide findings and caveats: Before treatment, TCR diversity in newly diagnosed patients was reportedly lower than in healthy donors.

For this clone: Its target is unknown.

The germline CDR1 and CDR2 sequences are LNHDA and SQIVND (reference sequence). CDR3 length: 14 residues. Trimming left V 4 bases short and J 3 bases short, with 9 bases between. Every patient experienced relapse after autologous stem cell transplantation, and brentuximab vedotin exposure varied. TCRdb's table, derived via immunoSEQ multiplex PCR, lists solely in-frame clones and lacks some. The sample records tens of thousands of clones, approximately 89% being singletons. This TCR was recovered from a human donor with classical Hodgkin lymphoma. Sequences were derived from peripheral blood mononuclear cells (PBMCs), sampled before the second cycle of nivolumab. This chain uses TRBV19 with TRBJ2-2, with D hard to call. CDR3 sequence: CASSTGPHTGELFF. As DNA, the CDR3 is TGTGCCAGTAGTACCGGGCCTCACACCGGGGAGCTGTTTTTT.